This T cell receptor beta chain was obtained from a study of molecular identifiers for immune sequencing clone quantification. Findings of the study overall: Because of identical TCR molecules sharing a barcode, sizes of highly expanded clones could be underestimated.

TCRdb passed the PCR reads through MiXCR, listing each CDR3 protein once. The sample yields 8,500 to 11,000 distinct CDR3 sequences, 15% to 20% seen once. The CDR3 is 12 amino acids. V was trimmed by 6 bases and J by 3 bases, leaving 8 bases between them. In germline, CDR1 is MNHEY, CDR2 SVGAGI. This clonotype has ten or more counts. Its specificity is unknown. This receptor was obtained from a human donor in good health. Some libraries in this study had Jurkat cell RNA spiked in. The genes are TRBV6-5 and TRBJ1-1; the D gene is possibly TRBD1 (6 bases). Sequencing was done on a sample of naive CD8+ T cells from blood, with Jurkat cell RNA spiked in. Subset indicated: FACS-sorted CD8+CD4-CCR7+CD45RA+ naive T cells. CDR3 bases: TGTGCCAGCAGCCAGGGGCACACTGAAGCTTTCTTT. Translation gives CASSQGHTEAFF.